The source of this TCR beta chain is a study of OX40 agonist ivuxolimab in advanced cancers. Findings and caveats of the study: Circulating CD4+ and CD8+ T cells showed clonal expansion by week 6 at 0.1 to 3.0 mg/kg.

TCRdb's table, derived via immunoSEQ multiplex PCR, lists solely in-frame clones and lacks some. This sample carries 90,000 to 130,000 clones, around 90% of them seen once, and the ten largest clones take about 0.67%. The CDR3 spans 15 residues. J gave up 4 bases and V 5 bases, and 5 bases lay outside the gene matches. CDR1 SGHTA and CDR2 FQGNSA come from the germline V gene. This clone was detected once. Antigen specificity is unknown. The chain has TRBV7-2 and TRBJ2-2; 9 bases agree with TRBD1. This material consisted of CD4+ or CD8+ T cells sorted from blood, taken in a trial of the OX40 agonist ivuxolimab. The sequence derives from an adult with an advanced solid tumor such as melanoma, head and neck, liver or kidney cancer. The CDR3 sequence: CASSRTGVITGELFF. The CDR3 DNA follows: TGTGCCAGCAGCCGGACAGGGGTTATCACCGGGGAGCTGTTTTTT.